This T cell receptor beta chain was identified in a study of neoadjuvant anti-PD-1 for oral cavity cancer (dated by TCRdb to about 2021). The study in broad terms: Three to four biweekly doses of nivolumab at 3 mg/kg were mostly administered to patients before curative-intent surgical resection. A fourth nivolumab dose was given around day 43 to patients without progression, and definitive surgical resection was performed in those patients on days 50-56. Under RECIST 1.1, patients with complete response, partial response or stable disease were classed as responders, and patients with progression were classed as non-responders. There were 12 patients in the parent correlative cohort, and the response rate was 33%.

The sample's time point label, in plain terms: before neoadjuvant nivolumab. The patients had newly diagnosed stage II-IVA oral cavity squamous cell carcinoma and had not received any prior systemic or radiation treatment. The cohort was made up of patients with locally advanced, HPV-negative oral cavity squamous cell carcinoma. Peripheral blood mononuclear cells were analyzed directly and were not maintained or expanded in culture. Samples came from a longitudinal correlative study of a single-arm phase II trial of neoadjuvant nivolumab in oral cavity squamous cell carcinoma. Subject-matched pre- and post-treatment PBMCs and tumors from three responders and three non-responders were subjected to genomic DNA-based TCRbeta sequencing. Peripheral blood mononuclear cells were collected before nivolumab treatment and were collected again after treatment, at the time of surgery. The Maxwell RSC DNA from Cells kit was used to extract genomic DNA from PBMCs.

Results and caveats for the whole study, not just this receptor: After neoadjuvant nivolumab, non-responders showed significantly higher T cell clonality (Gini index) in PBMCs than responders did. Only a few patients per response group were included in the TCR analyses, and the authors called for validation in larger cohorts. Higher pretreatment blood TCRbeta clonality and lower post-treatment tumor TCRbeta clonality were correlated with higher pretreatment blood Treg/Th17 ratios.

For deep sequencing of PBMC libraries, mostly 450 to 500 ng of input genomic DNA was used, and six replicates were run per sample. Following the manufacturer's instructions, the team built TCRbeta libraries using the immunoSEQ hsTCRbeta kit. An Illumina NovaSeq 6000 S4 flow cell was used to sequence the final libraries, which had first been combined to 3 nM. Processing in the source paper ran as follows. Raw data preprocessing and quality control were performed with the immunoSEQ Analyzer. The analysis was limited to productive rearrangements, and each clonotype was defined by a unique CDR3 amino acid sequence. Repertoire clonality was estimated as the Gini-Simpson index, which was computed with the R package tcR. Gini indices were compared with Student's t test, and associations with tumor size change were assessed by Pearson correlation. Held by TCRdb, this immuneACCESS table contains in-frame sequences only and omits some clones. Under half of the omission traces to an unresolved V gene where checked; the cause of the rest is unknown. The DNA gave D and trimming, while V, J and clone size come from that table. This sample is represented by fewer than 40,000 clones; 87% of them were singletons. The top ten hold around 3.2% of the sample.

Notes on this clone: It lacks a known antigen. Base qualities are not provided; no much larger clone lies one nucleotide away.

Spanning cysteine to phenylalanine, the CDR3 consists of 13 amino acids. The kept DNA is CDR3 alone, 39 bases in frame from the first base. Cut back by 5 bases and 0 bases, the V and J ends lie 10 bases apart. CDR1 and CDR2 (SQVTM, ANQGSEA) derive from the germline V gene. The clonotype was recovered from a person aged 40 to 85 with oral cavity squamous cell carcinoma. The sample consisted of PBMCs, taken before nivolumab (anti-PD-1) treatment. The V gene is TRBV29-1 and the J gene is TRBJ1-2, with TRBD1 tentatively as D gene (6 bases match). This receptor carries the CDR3 CSVRTAANYGYTF. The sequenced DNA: TGCAGCGTTCGGACAGCCGCTAACTATGGCTACACCTTC.